A single sample gave rise to the 29 T cell receptor beta chains below, sequenced in a study of blood T cell repertoires in COVID-19. Sequencing was performed with immunoSEQ multiplex PCR; in TCRdb, only in-frame clones are kept and a portion is missing. Among approximately 180,000 clones listed, roughly nine tenths were seen once. The source material was PBMCs or T cells enriched from blood (not recorded which). The receptors come from a woman aged 40-49 years with acute COVID-19.

The chain carries TRBV27 and TRBJ2-7, with a tentative D call TRBD1 (6 bases). The germline V gene encodes CDR1 MNHEY and CDR2 SMNVEV (reference sequence). The CDR3 runs 15 residues. Trimming left V 6 bases short and J 5 bases short, with 20 bases between. CDR3 coding DNA: TGTGCCAGCAGCCTATTTCAGGGGAATGGGCACGAGCAGTACTTC. Translated, it gives CASSLFQGNGHEQYF.

This chain links TRBV7-3 with TRBJ2-3, with TRBD1 matching 8 bases. The J segment lost 2 bases and the V segment lost 3 bases, leaving 13 bases of the junction unmatched. Germline V gives CDR1 SGHTA, CDR2 FQGTGA. The CDR3 has 18 residues. Here the CDR3 DNA reads TGTGCCAGCAGCTTGGTGTCATCGACAGGGGCCTCCACAGATACGCAGTATTTT. Amino acids: CASSLVSSTGASTDTQYF.

The V and J genes are TRBV5-1 and TRBJ1-5, with 7 positions matching TRBD1. The trim removed 2 bases at V and 1 base at J, leaving 3 bases unmatched. CDR3 size: 15 residues. Germline V gene lookup returns CDR1 SGHRS and CDR2 YFSETQ. The CDR3 nucleotides read TGCGCCAGCAGCTTTGGGACAGCAAGCAATCAGCCCCAGCATTTT. Protein: CASSFGTASNQPQHF.

The chain combines TRBV10-3 with TRBJ2-1; 12 nucleotides agree with TRBD2. The trim removed 0 bases at V and 12 bases at J, leaving 6 bases unmatched. The germline CDR1 and CDR2 sequences are ENHRY and SYGVKD. CDR3 length: 15 residues. The CDR3 DNA sequence: TGTGCCATCAGTGAGTCGAGGCTAGCGGGAGGGCGGCAGTTCTTC. Its protein is CAISESRLAGGRQFF.

V is TRBV5-1 and J is TRBJ2-5; 12 nucleotides agree with TRBD1. The CDR3 totals 16 residues. Germline lookup yields CDR1 SGHRS and CDR2 YFSETQ. Trimming at V came to 0 bases and at J to 5 bases, leaving 5 bases not matched to a gene. The CDR3 loop reads CASSLVTGQGAETQYF. For the CDR3, the DNA is TGCGCCAGCAGCTTGGTAACGGGACAGGGGGCCGAGACCCAGTACTTC.

J is TRBJ1-1 and V is TRBV4-1; 7 bases are shared with TRBD1. V lost 3 bases to trimming and J lost 10 bases; unmatched junction nucleotides: 14. CDR1 and CDR2 (germline): MGHRA, YSYEKL. This CDR3 has 15 residues. CDR3 residues: CASSHLGGGAGRAFF. The CDR3 DNA reads as TGCGCCAGCAGCCACCTAGGGGGCGGTGCAGGGCGAGCTTTCTTT.

This chain joins TRBV6-1 and TRBJ1-1; D remains ambiguous. Germline assignment: CDR1 MNHNS and CDR2 SASEGT. The CDR3 covers 13 residues. The V gene lost 2 bases and the J gene lost 1 base, with 5 bases spanning the gap. CDR3 sequence (DNA): TGTGCCAGCAGTGAAACCAGGAACACTGAAGCTTTCTTT. This sequence encodes CASSETRNTEAFF.

The V and J genes are TRBV5-4 and TRBJ2-5, with 10 bases fitting TRBD2. CDR1 is SGHNT, CDR2 YYREEE, per germline (reference sequence). V lost 3 bases to trimming and J lost 9 bases; unmatched junction nucleotides: 14. This CDR3 is built from 16 residues. The CDR3 coding sequence is TGTGCCAGCAGCTCCCCCTCAAGCGGGAGGGTTGGGGCCCAGTACTTC. Translation: CASSSPSSGRVGAQYF.

The chain joins TRBV4-1 to TRBJ2-1; 13 bases map to TRBD2. J lost 4 bases, V lost 3 bases, and 9 bases had no gene match. The germline gives CDR1 MGHRA, CDR2 YSYEKL. This CDR3 is 18 amino acids long. In DNA form, the CDR3 reads TGCGCCAGCAGCCACCCCGGACTAGCGGGAGAGTCTTACAATGAGCAGTTCTTC. It specifies CASSHPGLAGESYNEQFF.

V is TRBV11-2 and J is TRBJ2-1; TRBD2 matches at 10 bases. This CDR3 spans 18 amino acids. The J segment lost 10 bases and the V segment lost 4 bases, leaving 19 bases of the junction unmatched. Germline assignment: CDR1 SGHAT and CDR2 FQNNGV. The CDR3 DNA is TGTGCCAGCAGCTCACCAATTAGCGGGGGGTTGGCATACAGGGAGCAGTTCTTC. Its protein is CASSSPISGGLAYREQFF.

The J gene is TRBJ1-4, the V gene TRBV15, with 10 bases matching TRBD1. The CDR3 totals 15 residues. V was clipped by 5 bases and J by 7 bases; unmatched bases: 7. Germline V lookup: CDR1 LNHNV, CDR2 YYDKDF (reference sequence). The CDR3, as DNA: TGTGCCACCAGCGCTGACAGGGGGCAAGCTGAAAAACTGTTTTTT. Encoded protein: CATSADRGQAEKLFF.

V usage is TRBV5-6 and J usage is TRBJ2-7, with 8 bases identical to TRBD1. Germline CDR1 reads SGHDT; CDR2 reads YYEEEE. The CDR3 is 16 amino acids. Trimming removed 4 bases from V and 0 bases from J; junction bases left unmatched: 9. Written as DNA, the CDR3 is TGTGCCAGCAGCCGTTGGGACAGGACGAGCTCCTACGAGCAGTACTTC. It specifies CASSRWDRTSSYEQYF.

The chain carries TRBV30 and TRBJ2-5; 9 bases map to TRBD1. The J segment lost 5 bases and the V segment lost 2 bases, leaving 9 bases of the junction unmatched. This CDR3 is 15 amino acids long. The germline gives CDR1 GTSNPN, CDR2 SVGIG (reference sequence). The CDR3 nucleotides read TGTGCCTGGAGTAAACCCGGGACAGGGTGGGAGACCCAGTACTTC. This translates into CAWSKPGTGWETQYF.

This clone was observed a handful of times. The chain employs TRBV5-8 and TRBJ2-3; 7 bases line up with TRBD2. This CDR3 has 16 amino acids. In germline, CDR1 is SGHTS, CDR2 YDEGEE. The trim removed 2 bases at V and 1 base at J, leaving 7 bases unmatched. DNA of the CDR3: TGTGCCAGCAGCTTCTTACTCGCGGGGGGCACAGATACGCAGTATTTT. This sequence encodes CASSFLLAGGTDTQYF.

J is TRBJ1-2 and V is TRBV29-1; D possibly corresponds to TRBD1 (6 bases). Germline V lookup: CDR1 SQVTM, CDR2 ANQGSEA. This CDR3 has 16 amino acids. The V gene lost 1 base and the J gene lost 0 bases, with 15 bases spanning the gap. The chain's CDR3 is CSVEGDKKGANYGYTF. The CDR3 nucleotides read TGCAGCGTTGAAGGGGACAAAAAAGGAGCTAACTATGGCTACACCTTC.

The chain employs TRBV7-9 and TRBJ1-5; D might be TRBD1 (5 bases). Germline assignment: CDR1 SEHNR and CDR2 FQNEAQ (reference sequence). V was clipped by 3 bases and J by 3 bases, with 9 bases between them. This CDR3 region has 14 residues. CDR3: CASSFGGHNQPQHF. The CDR3 DNA follows: TGTGCCAGCAGCTTCGGCGGACACAATCAGCCCCAGCATTTT. The complete variable domain, with remaining parts taken from reference TRBV7-9 and TRBJ1-5, reads DTGVSQNPRHKITKRGQNVTFRCDPISEHNRLYWYRQTLGQGPEFLTYFQNEAQLEKSRLLSDRFSAERPKGSFSTLEIQRTEQGDSAMYLCASSFGGHNQPQHFGDGTRLSIL.

The V call is TRBV2, the J call TRBJ1-1; D remains unclear. CDR3 size: 11 residues. Germline loops: CDR1 SNHLY, CDR2 FYNNEI. V was clipped by 7 bases and J by 3 bases, with 6 bases between them. CDR3 loop: CASNRDTEAFF. CDR3 DNA sequence: TGTGCCAGCAATCGGGACACTGAAGCTTTCTTT.

The chain joins TRBV6-5 to TRBJ2-3, with a possible D match to TRBD2 (5 bases). V gave up 5 bases and J gave up 8 bases, with 14 bases separating them. The germline gives CDR1 MNHEY, CDR2 SVGAGI. CDR3 length: 13 amino acids. The CDR3 sequence is CASSREIGGTQYF. As DNA, the CDR3 is TGTGCCAGCAGTAGAGAAATAGGAGGTACGCAGTATTTT.

The rearrangement links TRBV18 to TRBJ2-1; the D gene is possibly TRBD2 (5 bases). Germline V lookup: CDR1 KGHSH, CDR2 LQKENI. V shed 1 base and J shed 0 bases, with 10 bases lying between them. The CDR3 length is 16 residues. For the CDR3, the DNA is TGTGCCAGCTCACCACAAGGAGGAAGCTCCTACAATGAGCAGTTCTTC. Its protein product is CASSPQGGSSYNEQFF.

Only one count was recorded for this clone. This chain links TRBV3-1 (or the pseudogene TRBV3-2) with TRBJ2-2, with TRBD2 as a possible D gene (5 bases). V was clipped by 0 bases and J by 3 bases, with 11 bases between them. This CDR3 region has 16 residues. Per the germline V gene, CDR1 is LGHDT and CDR2 is YNNKEL (reference sequence). The CDR3 loop is CASSQDLVAYTGELFF. CDR3 coding DNA: TGTGCCAGCAGCCAAGATCTGGTAGCGTACACCGGGGAGCTGTTTTTT.

V usage is TRBV7-3 and J usage is TRBJ2-2, with 7 bases that match TRBD2. V shed 1 base and J 5 bases; nucleotides not matched to a gene: 4. The CDR3 consists of 15 residues. Germline V lookup: CDR1 SGHTA, CDR2 FQGTGA. The CDR3 region is CASSLIGAGTGELFF. The DNA for the CDR3 is TGTGCCAGCAGCTTAATAGGAGCGGGAACCGGGGAGCTGTTTTTT.

A few counts support this clone. The rearrangement joins TRBV7-2 to TRBJ1-2; 8 nucleotides match TRBD1. This CDR3 has 14 amino acids. The germline V gene has CDR1 SGHTA and CDR2 FQGNSA. The V and J ends lost 4 bases and 3 bases, in that order; junction bases with no gene match: 4. CDR3 sequence (DNA): TGTGCCAGCAGCTATCCGGGACAGGACTATGGCTACACCTTC. Translated: CASSYPGQDYGYTF.

The V call is TRBV4-1, the J call TRBJ2-6, with D hard to call. V was pared by 2 bases and J by 4 bases, with 15 bases between. The CDR3 spans 17 residues. Germline CDR1 and CDR2: MGHRA and YSYEKL. CDR3: CASSQSADSSGANVLTF. CDR3 in DNA: TGCGCCAGCAGCCAATCCGCTGACTCATCCGGGGCCAACGTCCTGACTTTC.

This clone was observed a few times. V usage is TRBV19 and J usage is TRBJ1-6; 10 bases line up with TRBD1. V trimming: 3 bases; J trimming: 6 bases; junction bases outside the gene matches: 5. The CDR3 is 16 amino acids. Germline V gives CDR1 LNHDA, CDR2 SQIVND (reference sequence). CDR3 coding DNA: TGTGCCAGTAGTATGGTGACAGGGGGCCGTAATTCACCCCTCCACTTT. Translating gives CASSMVTGGRNSPLHF.

This clone was found once. This chain joins TRBV14 and TRBJ2-1, with 7 nucleotides matching TRBD2. The CDR3 is made up of 16 amino acids. Looked up from germline, CDR1 is SGHDN and CDR2 is FVKESK. Germline trimming cut 3 bases from V and 0 bases from J; bases unmatched to any gene: 5. As DNA, the CDR3 is TGTGCCAGCAGCCAGGTCGGGGGGAGCTCCTACAATGAGCAGTTCTTC. Translated, it gives CASSQVGGSSYNEQFF.

The V gene is TRBV7-9, the J gene TRBJ2-5, with 9 bases fitting TRBD1. CDR3 length: 17 residues. Germline trimming cut 3 bases from V and 4 bases from J; bases unmatched to any gene: 12. Per germline, CDR1 SEHNR and CDR2 FQNEAQ (reference sequence). The CDR3 DNA follows: TGTGCCAGCAGCTTCATAGGGAGACAGGGGGTAACAGAGACCCAGTACTTC. It codes for CASSFIGRQGVTETQYF.

V gene TRBV9 combines with J gene TRBJ1-6; possible D gene TRBD1, 5 bases. In germline, CDR1 is SGDLS, CDR2 YYNGEE. V was clipped by 2 bases and J by 4 bases, with 10 bases between them. This CDR3 comprises 15 residues. In nucleotides, the CDR3 is TGTGCCAGCAGCGTTACGGGGGAGTATAATTCACCCCTCCACTTT. Residues: CASSVTGEYNSPLHF.

The rearrangement uses TRBV7-2 and TRBJ2-7, with TRBD1 identical over 8 bases. After removal of 5 bases from V and 5 bases from J, the junction contained 11 bases not matched to a gene. Germline V lookup: CDR1 SGHTA, CDR2 FQGNSA. The CDR3 is 15 residues long. As DNA, the CDR3 is TGTGCCAGCAGCCTACGGACAGGGAGCGGTCACGAGCAGTACTTC. Amino acid sequence: CASSLRTGSGHEQYF.

V is TRBV5-6 and J is TRBJ2-7; 13 bases fit TRBD2. Germline-derived CDR1 and CDR2 are SGHDT and YYEEEE. The CDR3 has 14 amino acids. Losses at the gene ends were 4 bases for V and 7 bases for J; bases not matched to a gene: 5. CDR3 sequence (DNA): TGTGCCAGCAGCCCGGGACTAGCGGGGAGGGAGCAGTACTTC. This translates into CASSPGLAGREQYF.